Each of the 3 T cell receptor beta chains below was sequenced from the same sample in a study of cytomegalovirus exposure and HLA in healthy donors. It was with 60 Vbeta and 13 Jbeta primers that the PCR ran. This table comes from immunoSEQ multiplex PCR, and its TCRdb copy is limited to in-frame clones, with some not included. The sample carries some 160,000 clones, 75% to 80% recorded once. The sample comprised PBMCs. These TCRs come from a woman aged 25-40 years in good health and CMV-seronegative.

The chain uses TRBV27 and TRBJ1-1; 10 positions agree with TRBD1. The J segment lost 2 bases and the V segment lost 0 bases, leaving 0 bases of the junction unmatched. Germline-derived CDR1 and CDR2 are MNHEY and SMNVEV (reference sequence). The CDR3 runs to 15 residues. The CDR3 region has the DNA TGTGCCAGCAGTTTATCGACAGGGGGCAACACTGAAGCTTTCTTT. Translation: CASSLSTGGNTEAFF.

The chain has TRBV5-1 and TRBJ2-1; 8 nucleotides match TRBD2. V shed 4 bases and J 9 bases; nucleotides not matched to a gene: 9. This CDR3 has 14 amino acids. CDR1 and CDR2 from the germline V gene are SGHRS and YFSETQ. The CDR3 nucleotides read TGCGCCAGCAGCCCCGGACTAGCTCAAGCTGAGCAGTTCTTC. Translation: CASSPGLAQAEQFF.

This chain's CDR3 is CATKTGPNTGELFF. The CDR3 DNA follows: TGTGCCACCAAAACAGGGCCGAACACCGGGGAGCTGTTTTTT. This chain connects TRBV15 to TRBJ2-2; D is perhaps TRBD1 (6 bases). This CDR3 has 14 amino acids. Germline V gene lookup returns CDR1 LNHNV and CDR2 YYDKDF (reference sequence). Trimming stripped 7 bases from V and 0 bases from J, with 9 bases between.